This T cell receptor (beta chain) was profiled in a study of CD8 T cells in Susac syndrome. Study-level findings and limits: The study recognized that its TCR sequencing and HLA analysis covered a relatively small number of individuals.

Concerning this clonotype: The antigen is unknown.

CD8+ and CD4+ T cells from blood underwent TCR beta sequencing, which was carried out in a high-throughput format. The multiple sclerosis controls consisted of treatment-naive patients with relapsing-remitting disease, either stable or active. Random hexamers served to reverse transcribe roughly 0.45 to 1 ug RNA. Amplification of TCR beta CDR3 used immunoSEQ multiplex PCR across 54 Vbeta and 13 Jbeta. TCRdb redid the calling of the immunoSEQ multiplex PCR reads with MiXCR, one entry per CDR3 protein. In the table there are some 200,000 distinct CDR3 sequences, around 90% of which are singletons. Between the trimmed V and J ends, which lost 4 bases and 0 bases, there was a span of 7 bases. From germline, CDR1 is WSHSY and CDR2 SAAADI. The CDR3 covers 14 residues.

The sequence derives from a human donor with multiple sclerosis. Material: CD8+ T cells from PBMCs. The chain couples TRBV10-2 to TRBJ1-3; D ambiguous. The CDR3 is CASSGGLSGNTIYF. CDR3 DNA: TGCGCCAGCAGTGGCGGTCTCTCTGGAAACACCATATATTTT.